The 17 T cell receptor beta chains in this list originate from one sample, sequenced in a study of T cells after yellow fever vaccination. MiXCR was run by TCRdb on the 5' RACE reads, yielding one entry per CDR3 protein. The sample lists some 300,000 distinct CDR3 sequences, around 3.6% occurring once. This specimen was PBMCs, taken on the day of the yellow fever booster vaccination. Receptors were obtained from a man between 18 and 35 years old who received the YFV17D yellow fever vaccine.

This clonotype occurred many times. The chain couples TRBV27 to TRBJ2-5; TRBD1 agrees at 10 bases. V shed 3 bases and J 1 base; nucleotides not matched to a gene: 5. The CDR3 runs 16 residues. Germline V CDR1 and CDR2: MNHEY, SMNVEV (reference sequence). The CDR3 sequence: CASSFGTGAFQETQYF. CDR3 nucleotides: TGTGCCAGCAGTTTCGGGACAGGGGCCTTCCAAGAGACCCAGTACTTC.

This clonotype was counted only a few times. The DNA for the CDR3 is TGTGCCAGCAGTTACTCCCCCCCGGGACAGCTTAATGAAAAACTGTTTTTT. This gives the protein CASSYSPPGQLNEKLFF. The chain links TRBV6-2 or TRBV6-3 to TRBJ1-4; 7 nucleotides line up with TRBD1. The germline CDR1 and CDR2 sequences are MNHEY and SVGEGT. V lost 0 bases and J lost 4; bases outside the gene matches: 8. CDR3 length: 17 residues.

For this clonotype: A much larger clone differs by one base, so this may be a read error. V and J are TRBV4-1 and TRBJ2-7; 8 bases align to TRBD1. The germline V gene encodes CDR1 MGHRA and CDR2 YSYEKL. This CDR3 is 14 amino acids long. CDR3 protein: CARSPTGVGYEQYF. In DNA, the CDR3 is TGCGCCCGCAGCCCGACAGGGGTTGGATACGAGCAGTACTTC.

This clonotype was counted a few times. The CDR3 region has the DNA TGCAGTGCTACGGACAGTTCCTACGAGCAGTACTTC. This codes for CSATDSSYEQYF. The chain has TRBV20-1 and TRBJ2-7; weak D call: TRBD1 (6 bases). The germline gives CDR1 DFQATT, CDR2 SNEGSKA (reference sequence). Trimming left V 4 bases short and J 1 base short, with 8 bases between. This CDR3 has 12 residues.

This clonotype occurred many times. V and J are TRBV7-9 and TRBJ2-1; 7 bases are a match to TRBD1. The CDR3 is 12 amino acids. Germline V gene lookup returns CDR1 SEHNR and CDR2 FQNEAQ (reference sequence). V shed 5 bases and J 9 bases; nucleotides not matched to a gene: 4. The CDR3 nucleotides are TGTGCCAGCAGCGAAAGGGGGCGTGAGCAGTTCTTC. Its protein product is CASSERGREQFF.

There are many counts of this clonotype. The chain recombines TRBV20-1 with TRBJ2-7; D may be TRBD2 (6 bases). V was cut by 5 bases and J by 6 bases, with 17 bases left in between. The CDR3 loop spans 13 amino acids. Germline V CDR1 and CDR2: DFQATT, SNEGSKA (reference sequence). CDR3 in DNA: TGCAGTGCTCCTTCTAGCGATAGGAGCGAGCAGTACTTC. Protein sequence: CSAPSSDRSEQYF.

This clonotype was recorded at least ten times. This rearrangement joins TRBV20-1 to TRBJ1-5, with a tentative D call TRBD1 (6 bases). The CDR3 is 15 residues long. Germline V gene lookup returns CDR1 DFQATT and CDR2 SNEGSKA (reference sequence). V was pared by 3 bases and J by 7 bases, with 19 bases between. This CDR3 reads CSARVRGGAGQPQHF. CDR3 nucleotides: TGCAGTGCTAGGGTTAGGGGGGGCGCGGGACAGCCCCAGCATTTT.

This clonotype has a count of ten or more. The chain is built from TRBV7-2 and TRBJ2-3; 8 positions agree with TRBD2. V lost 3 bases and J lost 5; bases outside the gene matches: 4. Germline V lookup: CDR1 SGHTA, CDR2 FQGNSA. The CDR3 totals 14 residues. The CDR3 nucleotides read TGTGCCAGCAGCTTGAGCGGGGGTCAAGATACGCAGTATTTT. Translation gives CASSLSGGQDTQYF.

At least ten counts were recorded for this clonotype. The rearrangement links TRBV4-1 to TRBJ2-5, with 15 bases that match TRBD2. The J segment lost 5 bases and the V segment lost 3 bases, leaving 7 bases of the junction unmatched. Germline CDR1 reads MGHRA; CDR2 reads YSYEKL. The CDR3 spans 17 residues. CDR3 protein: CASSQRTSGGARETQYF. DNA of the CDR3: TGCGCCAGCAGCCAGAGGACTAGCGGGGGGGCCCGGGAGACCCAGTACTTC.

This clonotype was seen many times. The rearrangement joins TRBV5-6 to TRBJ2-1; a weak D match, TRBD2 (5 bases). CDR3 length: 11 amino acids. V was cut by 4 bases and J by 9 bases, with 8 bases left in between. Germline CDR1 and CDR2: SGHDT and YYEEEE. CDR3 region: CASSRESEQFF. As DNA, the CDR3 is TGTGCCAGCAGCCGGGAAAGTGAGCAGTTCTTC.

For this clonotype: Compared with germline, one end of the junction differs, possibly owing to a read error. The genes are TRBV20-1 and TRBJ1-2, with D possibly being TRBD1 (6 bases). Germline loops: CDR1 DFQATT, CDR2 SNEGSKA (reference sequence). The CDR3 consists of 13 residues. The DNA for the CDR3 is TGCAGTGCTCGAGACGGCAGGGGCTATGGCTACACCTTC. Encoded protein: CSARDGRGYGYTF.

This clonotype was found many times. This chain joins TRBV20-1 and TRBJ2-6, with no clear D. In germline, CDR1 is DFQATT, CDR2 SNEGSKA (reference sequence). This CDR3 is built from 15 residues. The ends were cut back, 4 bases at V and 2 bases at J, with 12 bases in the middle. The CDR3 sequence is CSAINDWAGANVLTF. The DNA of the CDR3 is TGCAGTGCTATCAATGACTGGGCTGGGGCCAACGTCCTGACTTTC.

In this sample, this clonotype turned up a few times. The chain couples TRBV5-1 to TRBJ2-1; D possibly corresponds to TRBD2 (6 bases). V gave up 1 base and J gave up 5 bases, with 10 bases separating them. The CDR3 loop spans 14 amino acids. Germline lookup yields CDR1 SGHRS and CDR2 YFSETQ. CDR3 coding DNA: TGCGCCAGCAGCTTGACTAGCCCGAACAATGAGCAGTTCTTC. Amino acids: CASSLTSPNNEQFF.

The table lists this clonotype with many counts. The chain joins TRBV5-1 to TRBJ2-1; possibly TRBD1 for D (6 bases). Trimming took off 1 base at V and 8 bases at J, with 16 bases between the two ends. Germline V gene data show CDR1 as SGHRS and CDR2 as YFSETQ. There are 15 residues in the CDR3. The CDR3 nucleotides read TGCGCCAGCAGCTTGTTGTCAGGGGAAACCTATGAGCAGTTCTTC. This sequence encodes CASSLLSGETYEQFF.

Comments on this clonotype: Since a much larger clone is just one base distant, this may be a read error. This sequence joins TRBV7-6 and TRBJ1-1; D is perhaps TRBD1 (6 bases). Trimming cost V 5 bases and J 4 bases, with 20 bases left between them. CDR1 and CDR2 from the germline V gene are SGHVS and FNYEAQ. The CDR3 has 16 residues. CDR3 protein: CASSVGAGAAITEAFF. CDR3 DNA: TGTGCCAGCAGCGTAGGTGCAGGGGCAGCGATCACTGAAGCTTTCTTT.

This clonotype has only a few counts. The gene calls are TRBV20-1 and TRBJ1-5, with D tentatively TRBD1 (5 bases). Per the germline V gene, CDR1 is DFQATT and CDR2 is SNEGSKA (reference sequence). The germline V and J ends were trimmed by 5 bases and 0 bases, with 11 bases remaining between them. CDR3 length: 14 residues. DNA of the CDR3: TGCAGTGCTCTGTCCAGGGTTAGCAATCAGCCCCAGCATTTT. It codes for CSALSRVSNQPQHF.

This clonotype has a count of ten or more. The chain has TRBV5-1 and TRBJ2-1, with TRBD2 matching over 13 bases. The CDR3 length is 18 residues. V lost 4 bases to trimming and J lost 4 bases; unmatched junction nucleotides: 11. Germline V gene sequence: CDR1 SGHRS, CDR2 YFSETQ. The chain's CDR3 is CASSLPTSGGHGYNEQFF. CDR3 in DNA: TGCGCCAGCAGCCTCCCGACTAGCGGGGGGCACGGATACAATGAGCAGTTCTTC.